This TCR beta chain was found in a study of cytomegalovirus exposure and HLA in healthy donors (dated by TCRdb to 2016 to 2017). The study in broad terms: An earlier analysis of approximately 640 of the donors reported approximately 300 Gb of sequence data and 117 million unique TCR beta sequences from some 180 million T cells. Because of strong linkage in the cohort, roughly five DR-DQ haplotypes were treated as single units for association and clustering. Of the 398 genotyped donors, approximately 82% fell in the genetic ancestry cluster associated with self-reported Caucasian donors. The T cell repertoires of 550 to 850 subjects were profiled by immunosequencing and related to cytomegalovirus serostatus. Donor age, sex, ethnicity and CMV serostatus were compiled together with the repertoire data. Typing coverage varied by locus: about 620-630 donors for A, B, C, DRB1 and DQB1; approximately 560 for DQA1; more than 600 for DPA1; about 450 for DPB1. Among 398 genotyped donors of the cohort, an average of approximately 230,000 unique TCR beta nucleotide sequences were sequenced per donor, roughly a sixth of them non-productive. The study combined high-throughput TCR immunosequencing, statistical association of individual TCRs with disease status, and machine learning to predict cytomegalovirus infection status. An earlier analysis of several hundred of the donors used high-throughput TCR beta sequencing to judge whether each TCR beta V gene segment behaved as functional or pseudogenic. To study patterns of TCR occurrence, a later analysis re-analyzed previously published TCR beta repertoires from 650 to 750 donors and added high-resolution HLA genotyping. HLA typing covered class I and class II loci at four-digit resolution. Rather than using new phenotypic data, the later analysis identified candidate immune exposures from TCR beta sequences and from how often those sequences occurred across donors. Genome-wide SNP genotypes for about 60% of the roughly 700 donors were used in a later genetic analysis, which treated that subset as a discovery cohort. Besides the first cohort of 666 subjects, a separate validation cohort made up of 120 different subjects was used. The study aimed to test whether cataloging public T cell receptors could reveal signatures of past pathogen exposure. Every repertoire in the discovery cohort had been generated on one and the same sequencing platform. An early release covering 500 to 750 HLA-typed donors comprised approximately 290 gigabases of sequencing data and roughly 85 million unique TCR sequences.

CDR1 and CDR2, looked up from the germline V gene, are MDHEN and SYDVKM. The CDR3, cysteine through phenylalanine, is 12 amino acids long. Solely the CDR3 DNA is kept, with 36 bases framed from the first base. Trimming costs V 6 bases and J 5 bases, and their ends lie 11 bases apart. Receptors were amplified or captured by the immunoSEQ multiplex PCR assay. For the multiplex PCR, a mixture combining 60 forward primers for TCR Vbeta segments and 13 reverse primers for TCR Jbeta segments was used. Amplification of the CDR3 region of rearranged TCR beta genes was performed with a multiplex PCR assay on genomic DNA. Amplified TCR beta libraries were sequenced as 87-base-pair reads on the Illumina HiSeq System. As for how the authors treated the data: A later analysis tallied some 79 million unique TCR beta chains across the 550 to 850 repertoires, and about 12 million of those chains were shared by two or more donors. A nearest-neighbor algorithm error-corrected the raw reads and collapsed the reads into unique sequences, merging closely related sequences to remove PCR and sequencing errors. To assign V, D and J gene segments, CDR3 sequences were aligned to IMGT reference sequences. For a sequence to be retained, at least a six-nucleotide match to both a V gene segment and a J gene segment was required. A rearrangement counted as productive if the CDR3 had no stop codons and remained in frame with V and J, and every other rearrangement counted as non-productive. CDR3 was defined according to IMGT convention as the region running from the second conserved V-encoded cysteine to the conserved J-encoded phenylalanine. In an earlier analysis of around 540 of the donors, sequences lacking an unambiguous match to a single V gene segment were excluded. In an earlier analysis of 587 of the donors, V segments were called functional above 56.7% productive rearrangements and were called segregating when the between-donor standard deviation exceeded 5%. A statistical classification framework was built for diagnosing cytomegalovirus status from the catalog of TCR beta chain sequences. A later analysis assigned V and J genes by comparing TCR nucleotide sequences with IMGT/GENE-DB human TR gene sequences. Using the TCRdist pipeline, a later analysis assigned CDR3 sequences along with most-parsimonious VDJ recombination scenarios. In a later analysis, every TCR beta chain was defined by the combination of its CDR3 amino acid sequence and its V-gene family, and reads without a unique V-gene family were dropped. A later analysis removed 600 or so highly shared, low-generation-probability nucleotide sequences to deal with suspected cross-contamination and a sequencing artifact. In a later analysis, a clonal expansion index was calculated for each public chain from normalized within-repertoire ranks of inferred template counts. A later analysis computed generation probabilities with a VDJ recombination model fitted to out-of-frame rearrangements, and checked the results against IGoR. In a later analysis, hypergeometric tests were used to score TCR-TCR, TCR-HLA and TCR-CMV co-occurrence, with a repertoire-size bias correction applied to TCR pairs. To estimate false discovery rates, a later analysis permuted the HLA or CMV assignments 20 times. A later analysis grouped co-occurring TCRs with DBSCAN, adding TCRdist sequence similarity when clustering within HLA-allele-positive subsets. Repertoires with fewer than 30,000 or more than 120,000 public chains, plus five repertoires with anomalous nucleotide sharing, were excluded from co-occurrence clustering. TCRdb took this table from immuneACCESS and kept in-frame rearrangements with V and J called. Such tables lack part of the clones; where checked against another copy, unresolved V genes explain under half of the gap, and the rest is unexplained. That table gives V, J and clone size, and the DNA gave D and trimming. This sample has about 150,000 clones in its table, and 80% of those were observed once. The top ten constitute roughly 13% of the sample.

What the research found in general, with its limitations: A later analysis found that most CMV-associated TCR beta chains appeared HLA-restricted, with HLA associations seemingly driven largely by CMV exposure. The earlier analysis of about 600 of the donors excluded roughly 16 rarely observed V segments, including chromosome 9 orphons, because counts were too low. V-gene and J-gene trimming of TCR beta chains was associated with a missense DCLRE1C variant in a later genetic analysis, and the association was replicated in an independent cohort. Broadly in line with IMGT annotations, most TCR beta V segments showed up in productive rearrangements about 90% or about 30% of the time in an earlier analysis of around 600 of the donors. The authors suggested that the approach could potentially be generalized to other disease states and immunological phenotypes. Cytomegalovirus status was reported to be diagnosed by the classifier with high specificity and sensitivity in both the original and validation cohorts. Because some donors lacked HLA typing at each locus, the association tests relied only on the typed subset. A further reported finding was that TCR beta sequences accurately predicted the HLA-A and HLA-B alleles for most subjects in the first cohort. CMV serostatus was the only immune exposure information available for the cohort. Strong co-occurrence of HLA alleles, especially DR and DQ, made assigning TCR associations to individual alleles difficult. In a later analysis, the rate of TCR association differed among HLA loci, with DRB1 alleles having the most associated TCRs and HLA-C alleles having the fewest. Some IMGT-functional V segments, including TRBV6-2 and TRBV6-3, could not be distinguished by the 87-base-pair reads and were therefore excluded. A later analysis associated about 17,000 TCR beta sequences with specific HLA alleles at a false discovery rate of 0.05. In vitro tests confirmed that three of the cytomegalovirus-associated TCR beta chains recognize cytomegalovirus antigens. The sequencing pipeline was judged likely to have produced a cluster of highly shared sequence variants as a technical artifact. In a later genetic analysis, fewer N-insertions in productive TCRs were reported among donors in an Asian-associated ancestry cluster than the roughly 640-donor mean. According to a later analysis, parvovirus B19, influenza, CMV and Epstein-Barr virus appeared linked to several top co-occurrence clusters. Roughly uniform sequencing depth across donors was assumed in presence/absence analyses, although this assumption may not hold. The cohort was sequenced for TCR beta chains only, and without alpha or paired-chain data the features that could be detected were limited. In a later analysis, HLA-associated TCR beta chains were found to be more clonally expanded and to have lower generation probabilities than equally common non-associated chains. A total of about 180 TCR beta chains were listed by the study as associated with cytomegalovirus. Across donors, most TCR sequences were observed very rarely, whereas some public TCRs were present in many individuals. Linkage disequilibrium might explain the correlated functional status among segregating V segments, but an unknown experimental factor could not be excluded.

Details on this clone: Its antigen remains unidentified. One base away there is no much larger clone; base qualities are not given.

The cohort comprised some 680 healthy bone marrow donors. At the time of sampling, all cohort members were nominally healthy, though unrecorded immune exposures were likely present. The donor was CMV seropositive and was included in the group of 250 to 300 seropositive cohort members. A peripheral blood sample was collected from each donor, and TCR beta sequencing was performed on peripheral blood mononuclear cells. The Qiagen DNeasy Blood Extraction Kit was used to extract genomic DNA from the blood cell samples. The V and J segments used are TRBV28 and TRBJ2-7, and TRBD2 may be the D gene, going by 7 matching bases. The sample comprised PBMCs. The clonotype comes from a man aged 25-45 years in good health and CMV-seropositive. The CDR3 region: CASSPGGHEQYF. The DNA sequence is as follows: TGTGCCAGCAGCCCGGGGGGCCACGAGCAGTACTTC.